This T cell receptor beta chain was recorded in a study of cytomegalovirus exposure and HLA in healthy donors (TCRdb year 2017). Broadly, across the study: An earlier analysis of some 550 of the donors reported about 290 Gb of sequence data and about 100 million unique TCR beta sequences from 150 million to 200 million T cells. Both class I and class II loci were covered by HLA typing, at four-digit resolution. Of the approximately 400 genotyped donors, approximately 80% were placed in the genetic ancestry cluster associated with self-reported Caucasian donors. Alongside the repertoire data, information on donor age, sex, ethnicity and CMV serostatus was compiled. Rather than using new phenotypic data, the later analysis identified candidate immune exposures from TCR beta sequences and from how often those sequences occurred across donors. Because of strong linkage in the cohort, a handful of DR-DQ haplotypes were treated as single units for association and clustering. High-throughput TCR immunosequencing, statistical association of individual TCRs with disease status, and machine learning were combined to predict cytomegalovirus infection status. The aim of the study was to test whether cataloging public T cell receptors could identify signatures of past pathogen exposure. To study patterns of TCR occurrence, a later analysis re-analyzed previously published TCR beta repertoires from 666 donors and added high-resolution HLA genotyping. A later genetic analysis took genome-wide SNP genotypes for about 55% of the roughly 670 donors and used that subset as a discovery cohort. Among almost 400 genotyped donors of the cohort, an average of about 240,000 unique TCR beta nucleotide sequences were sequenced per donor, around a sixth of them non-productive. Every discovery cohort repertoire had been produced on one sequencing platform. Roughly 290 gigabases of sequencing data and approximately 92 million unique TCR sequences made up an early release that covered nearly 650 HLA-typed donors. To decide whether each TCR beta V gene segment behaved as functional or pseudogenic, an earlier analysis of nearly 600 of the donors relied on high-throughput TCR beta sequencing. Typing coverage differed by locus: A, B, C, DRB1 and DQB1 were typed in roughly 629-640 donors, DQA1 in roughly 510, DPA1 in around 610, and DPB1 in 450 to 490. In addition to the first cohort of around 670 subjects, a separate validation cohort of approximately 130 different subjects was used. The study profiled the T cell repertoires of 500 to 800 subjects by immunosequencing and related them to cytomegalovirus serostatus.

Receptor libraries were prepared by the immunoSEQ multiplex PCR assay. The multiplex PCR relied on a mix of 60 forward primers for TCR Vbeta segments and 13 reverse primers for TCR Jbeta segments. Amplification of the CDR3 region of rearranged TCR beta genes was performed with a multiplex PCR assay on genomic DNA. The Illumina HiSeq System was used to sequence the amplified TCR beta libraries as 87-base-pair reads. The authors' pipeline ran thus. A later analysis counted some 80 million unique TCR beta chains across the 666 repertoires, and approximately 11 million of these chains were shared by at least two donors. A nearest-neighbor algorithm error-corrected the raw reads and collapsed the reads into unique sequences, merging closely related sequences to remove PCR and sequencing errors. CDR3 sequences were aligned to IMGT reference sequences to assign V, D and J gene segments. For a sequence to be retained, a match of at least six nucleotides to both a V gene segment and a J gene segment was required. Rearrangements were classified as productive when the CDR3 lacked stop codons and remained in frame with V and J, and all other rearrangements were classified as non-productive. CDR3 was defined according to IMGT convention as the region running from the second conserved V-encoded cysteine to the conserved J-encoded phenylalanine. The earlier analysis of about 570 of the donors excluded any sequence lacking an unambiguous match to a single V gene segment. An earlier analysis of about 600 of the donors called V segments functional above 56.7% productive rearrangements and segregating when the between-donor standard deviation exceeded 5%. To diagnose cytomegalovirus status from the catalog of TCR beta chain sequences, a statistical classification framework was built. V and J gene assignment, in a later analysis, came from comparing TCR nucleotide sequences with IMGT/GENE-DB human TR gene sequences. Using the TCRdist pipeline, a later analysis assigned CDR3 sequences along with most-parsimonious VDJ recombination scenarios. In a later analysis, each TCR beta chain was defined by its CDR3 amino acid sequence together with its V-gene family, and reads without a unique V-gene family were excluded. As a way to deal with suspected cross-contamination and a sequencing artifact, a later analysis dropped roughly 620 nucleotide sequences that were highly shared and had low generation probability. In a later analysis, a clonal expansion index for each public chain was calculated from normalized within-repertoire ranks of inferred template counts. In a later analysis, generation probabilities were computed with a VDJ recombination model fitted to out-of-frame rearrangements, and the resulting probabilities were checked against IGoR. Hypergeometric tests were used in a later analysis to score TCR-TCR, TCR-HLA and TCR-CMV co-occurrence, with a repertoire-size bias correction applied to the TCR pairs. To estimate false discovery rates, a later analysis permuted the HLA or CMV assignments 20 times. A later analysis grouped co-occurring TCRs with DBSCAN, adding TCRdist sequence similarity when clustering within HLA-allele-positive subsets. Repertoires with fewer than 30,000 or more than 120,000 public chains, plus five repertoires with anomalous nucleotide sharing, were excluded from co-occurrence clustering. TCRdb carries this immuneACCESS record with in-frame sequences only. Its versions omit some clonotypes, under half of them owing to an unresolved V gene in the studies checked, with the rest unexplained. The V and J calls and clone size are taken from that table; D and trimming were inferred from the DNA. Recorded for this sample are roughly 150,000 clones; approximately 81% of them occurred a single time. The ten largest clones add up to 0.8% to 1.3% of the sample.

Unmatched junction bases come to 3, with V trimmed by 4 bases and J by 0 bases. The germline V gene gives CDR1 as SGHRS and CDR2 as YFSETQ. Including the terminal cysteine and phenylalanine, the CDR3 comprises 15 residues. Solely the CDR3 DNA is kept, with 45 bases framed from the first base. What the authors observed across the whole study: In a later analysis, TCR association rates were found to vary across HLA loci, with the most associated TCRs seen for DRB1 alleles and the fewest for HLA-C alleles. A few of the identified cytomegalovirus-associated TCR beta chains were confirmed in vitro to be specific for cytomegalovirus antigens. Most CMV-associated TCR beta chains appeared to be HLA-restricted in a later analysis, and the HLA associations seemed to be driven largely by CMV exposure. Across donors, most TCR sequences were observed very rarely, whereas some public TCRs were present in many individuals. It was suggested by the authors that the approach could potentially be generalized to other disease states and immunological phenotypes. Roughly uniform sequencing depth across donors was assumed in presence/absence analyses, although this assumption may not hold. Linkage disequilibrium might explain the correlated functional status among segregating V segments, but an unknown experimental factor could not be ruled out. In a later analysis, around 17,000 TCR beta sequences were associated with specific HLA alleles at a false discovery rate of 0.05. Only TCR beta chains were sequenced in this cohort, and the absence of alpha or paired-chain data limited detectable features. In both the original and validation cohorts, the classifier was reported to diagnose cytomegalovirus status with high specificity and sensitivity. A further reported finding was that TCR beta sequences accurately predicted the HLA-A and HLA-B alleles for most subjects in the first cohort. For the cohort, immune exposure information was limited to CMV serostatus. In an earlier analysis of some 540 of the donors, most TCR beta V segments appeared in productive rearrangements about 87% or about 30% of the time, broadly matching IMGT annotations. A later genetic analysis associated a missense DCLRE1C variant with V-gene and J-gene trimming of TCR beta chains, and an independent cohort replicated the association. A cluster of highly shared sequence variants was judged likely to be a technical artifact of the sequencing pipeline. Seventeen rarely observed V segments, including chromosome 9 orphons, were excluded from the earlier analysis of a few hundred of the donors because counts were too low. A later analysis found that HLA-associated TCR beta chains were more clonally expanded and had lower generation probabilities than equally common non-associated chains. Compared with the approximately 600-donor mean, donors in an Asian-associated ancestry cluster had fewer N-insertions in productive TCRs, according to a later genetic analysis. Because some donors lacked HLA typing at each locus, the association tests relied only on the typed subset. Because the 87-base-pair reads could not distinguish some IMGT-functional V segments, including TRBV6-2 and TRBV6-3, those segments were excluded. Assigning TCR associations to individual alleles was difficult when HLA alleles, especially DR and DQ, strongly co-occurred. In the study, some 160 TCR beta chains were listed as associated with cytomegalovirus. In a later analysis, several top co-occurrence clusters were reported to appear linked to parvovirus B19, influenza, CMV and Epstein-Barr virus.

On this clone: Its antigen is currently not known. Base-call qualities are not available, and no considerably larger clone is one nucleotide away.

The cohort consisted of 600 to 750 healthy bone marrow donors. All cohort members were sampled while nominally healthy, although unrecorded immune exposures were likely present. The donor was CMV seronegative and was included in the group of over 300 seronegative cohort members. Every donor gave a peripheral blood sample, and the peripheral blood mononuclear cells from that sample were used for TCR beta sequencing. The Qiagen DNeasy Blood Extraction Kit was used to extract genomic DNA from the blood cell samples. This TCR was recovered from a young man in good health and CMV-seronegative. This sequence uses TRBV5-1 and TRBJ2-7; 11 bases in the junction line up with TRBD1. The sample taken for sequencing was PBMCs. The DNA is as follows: TGCGCCAGCAGCGTCGGGACAGGGGGCTCCTACGAGCAGTACTTC. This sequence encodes CASSVGTGGSYEQYF.